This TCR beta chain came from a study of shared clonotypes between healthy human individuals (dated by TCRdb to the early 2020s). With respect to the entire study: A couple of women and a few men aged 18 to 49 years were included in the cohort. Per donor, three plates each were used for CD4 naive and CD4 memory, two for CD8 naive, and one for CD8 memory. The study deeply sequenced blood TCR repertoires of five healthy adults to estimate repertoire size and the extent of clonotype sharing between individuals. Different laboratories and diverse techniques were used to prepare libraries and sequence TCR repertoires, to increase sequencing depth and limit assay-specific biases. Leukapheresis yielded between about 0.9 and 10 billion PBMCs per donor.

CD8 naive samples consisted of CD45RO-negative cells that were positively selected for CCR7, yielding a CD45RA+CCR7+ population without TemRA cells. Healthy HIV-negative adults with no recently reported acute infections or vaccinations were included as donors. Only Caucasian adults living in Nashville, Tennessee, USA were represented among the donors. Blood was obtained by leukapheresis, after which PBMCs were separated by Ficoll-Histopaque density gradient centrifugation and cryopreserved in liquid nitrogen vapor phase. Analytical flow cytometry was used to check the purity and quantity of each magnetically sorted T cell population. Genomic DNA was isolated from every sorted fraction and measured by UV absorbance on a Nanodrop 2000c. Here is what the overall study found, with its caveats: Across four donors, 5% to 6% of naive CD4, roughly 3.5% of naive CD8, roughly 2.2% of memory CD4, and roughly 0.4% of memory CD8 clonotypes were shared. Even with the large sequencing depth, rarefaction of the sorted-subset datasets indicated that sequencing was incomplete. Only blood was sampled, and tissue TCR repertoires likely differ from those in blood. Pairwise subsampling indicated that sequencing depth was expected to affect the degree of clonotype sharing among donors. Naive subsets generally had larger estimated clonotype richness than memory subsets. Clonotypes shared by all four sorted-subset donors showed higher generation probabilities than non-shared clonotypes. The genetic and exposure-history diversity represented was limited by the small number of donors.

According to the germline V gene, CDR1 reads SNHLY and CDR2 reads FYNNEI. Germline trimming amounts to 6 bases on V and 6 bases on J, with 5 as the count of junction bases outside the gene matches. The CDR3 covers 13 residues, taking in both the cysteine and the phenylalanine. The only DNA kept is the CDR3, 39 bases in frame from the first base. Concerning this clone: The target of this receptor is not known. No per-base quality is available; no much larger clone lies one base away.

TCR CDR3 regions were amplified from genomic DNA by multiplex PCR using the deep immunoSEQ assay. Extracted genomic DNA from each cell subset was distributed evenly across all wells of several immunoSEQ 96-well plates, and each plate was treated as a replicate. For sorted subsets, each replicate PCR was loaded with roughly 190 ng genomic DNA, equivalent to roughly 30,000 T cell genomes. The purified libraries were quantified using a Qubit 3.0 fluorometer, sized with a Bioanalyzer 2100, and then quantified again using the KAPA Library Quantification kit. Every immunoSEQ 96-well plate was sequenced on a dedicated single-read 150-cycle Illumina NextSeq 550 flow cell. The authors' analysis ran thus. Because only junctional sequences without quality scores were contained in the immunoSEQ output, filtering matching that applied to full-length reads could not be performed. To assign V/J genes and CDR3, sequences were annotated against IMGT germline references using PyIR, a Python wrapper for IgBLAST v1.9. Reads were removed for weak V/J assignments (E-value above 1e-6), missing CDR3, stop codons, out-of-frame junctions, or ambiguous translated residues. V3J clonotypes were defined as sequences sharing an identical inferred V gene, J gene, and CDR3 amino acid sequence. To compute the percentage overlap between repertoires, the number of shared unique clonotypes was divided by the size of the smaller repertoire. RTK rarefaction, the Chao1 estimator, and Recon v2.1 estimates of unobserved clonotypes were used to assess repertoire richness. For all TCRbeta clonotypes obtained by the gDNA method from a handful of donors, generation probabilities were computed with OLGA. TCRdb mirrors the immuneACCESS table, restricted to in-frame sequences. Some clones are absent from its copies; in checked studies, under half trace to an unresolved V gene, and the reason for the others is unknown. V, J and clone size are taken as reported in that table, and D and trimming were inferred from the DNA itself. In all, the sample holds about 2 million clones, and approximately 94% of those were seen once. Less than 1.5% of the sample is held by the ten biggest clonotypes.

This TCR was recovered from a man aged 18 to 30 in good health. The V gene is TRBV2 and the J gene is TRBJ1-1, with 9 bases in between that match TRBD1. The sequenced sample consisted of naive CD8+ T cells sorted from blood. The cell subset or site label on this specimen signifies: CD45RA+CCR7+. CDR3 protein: CASSADRGAEAFF. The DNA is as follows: TGTGCCAGCAGCGCGGACAGGGGCGCTGAAGCTTTCTTT.